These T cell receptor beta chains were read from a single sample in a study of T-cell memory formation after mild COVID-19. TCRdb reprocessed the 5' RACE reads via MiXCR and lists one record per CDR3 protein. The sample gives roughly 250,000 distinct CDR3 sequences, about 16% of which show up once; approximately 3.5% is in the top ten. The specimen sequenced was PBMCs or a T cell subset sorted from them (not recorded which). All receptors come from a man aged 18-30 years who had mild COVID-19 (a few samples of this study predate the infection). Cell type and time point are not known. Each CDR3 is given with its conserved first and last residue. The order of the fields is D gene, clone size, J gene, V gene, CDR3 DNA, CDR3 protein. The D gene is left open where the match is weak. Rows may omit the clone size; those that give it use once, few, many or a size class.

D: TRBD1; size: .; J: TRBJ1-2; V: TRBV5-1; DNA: TGCGCCAGCAGCTGGACAGGGGGCAACTATGGCTACACCTTC; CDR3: CASSWTGGNYGYTF
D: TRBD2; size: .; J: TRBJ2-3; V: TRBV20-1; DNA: TGCAGTGCTAGGTCAGGACTAGGGACAGATACGCAGTATTTT; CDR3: CSARSGLGTDTQYF
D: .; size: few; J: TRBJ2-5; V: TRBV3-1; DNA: TGTGCCAGCAGCCGGACTACTTTAGGAGAGACCCAGTACTTC; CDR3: CASSRTTLGETQYF
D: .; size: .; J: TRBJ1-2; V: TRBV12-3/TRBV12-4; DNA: TGTGCCAGCAGCCAGAGGGTAACAGGCTATGGCTACACCTTC; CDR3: CASSQRVTGYGYTF
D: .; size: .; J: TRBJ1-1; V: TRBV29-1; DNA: TGCAGCGTTGCCAGACAGCTGGCCACTGAAGCTTTCTTT; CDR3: CSVARQLATEAFF
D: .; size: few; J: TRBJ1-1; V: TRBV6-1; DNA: TGTGCCAGCTTGAGGCCCTCCAACACTGAAGCTTTCTTT; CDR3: CASLRPSNTEAFF
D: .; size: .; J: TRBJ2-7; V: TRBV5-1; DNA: TGCGCCAGCAGCTCGCGGCTCCCGTACGAGCAGTACTTC; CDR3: CASSSRLPYEQYF
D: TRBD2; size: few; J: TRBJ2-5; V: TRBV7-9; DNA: TGTGCCAGCAGCCCGGGACTAGCGGGGTTGGAGACCCAGTACTTC; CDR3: CASSPGLAGLETQYF
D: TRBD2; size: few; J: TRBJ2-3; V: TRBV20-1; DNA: TGCAGTGCTAGAGGGACTAGCGGGGGGCATAGCACAGATACGCAGTATTTT; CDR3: CSARGTSGGHSTDTQYF
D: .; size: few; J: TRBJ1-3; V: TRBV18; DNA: TGTGCCAGCTCACCAGAGACAGTCAGCTCTGGAAACACCATATATTTT; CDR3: CASSPETVSSGNTIYF
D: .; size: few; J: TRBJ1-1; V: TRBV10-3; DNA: TGTGCCATCAGGGAATTACAGGGCGGGGAGGCTGAAGCTTTCTTT; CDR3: CAIRELQGGEAEAFF
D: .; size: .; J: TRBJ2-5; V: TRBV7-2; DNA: TGTGCCAGCAGCTCAATGCCGGACGGGGGGACCCAGTACTTC; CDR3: CASSSMPDGGTQYF
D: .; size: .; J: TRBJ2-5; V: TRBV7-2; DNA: TGTGCCAGCAGCTTAGACGGTTCCAGAGAGACCCAGTACTTC; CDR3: CASSLDGSRETQYF
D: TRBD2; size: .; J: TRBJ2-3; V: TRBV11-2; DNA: TGTGCCGGCCTGTCGGCGGGGGGGCCTCGGAAGACAGATACGCAGTATTTT; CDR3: CAGLSAGGPRKTDTQYF
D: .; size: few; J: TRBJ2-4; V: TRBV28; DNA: TGTGCCAGCAGTTTAAAGGGAAACATTCAGTACTTC; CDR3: CASSLKGNIQYF
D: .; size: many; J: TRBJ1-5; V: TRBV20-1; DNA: TGCAGTGCAACCCCCCAGGTTAGCAATCAGCCCCAGCATTTT; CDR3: CSATPQVSNQPQHF
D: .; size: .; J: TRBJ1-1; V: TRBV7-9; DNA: TGTGCCAGCAGCTCCCTGGTGCGGATCATGAACACTGAAGCTTTCTTT; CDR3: CASSSLVRIMNTEAFF
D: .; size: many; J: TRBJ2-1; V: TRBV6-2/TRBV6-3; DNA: TGTGCCAGCAGGGACCCCCGGCCCGTCGGATTATTCTTC; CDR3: CASRDPRPVGLFF
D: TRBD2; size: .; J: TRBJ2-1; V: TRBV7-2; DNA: TGTGCCAGCAACTTAGTTAGCGGGGGGTACAATGAGCAGTTCTTC; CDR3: CASNLVSGGYNEQFF
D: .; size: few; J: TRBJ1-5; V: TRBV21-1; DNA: TGTGCCAGCAGCACGAAGGACGGTCAGCCCCAGCATTTT; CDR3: CASSTKDGQPQHF
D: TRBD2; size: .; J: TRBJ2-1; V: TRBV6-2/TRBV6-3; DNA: TGTGCCAGCCAATTACGGCGGGGACTAGTTTCTGATGAGCAGTTCTTC; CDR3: CASQLRRGLVSDEQFF
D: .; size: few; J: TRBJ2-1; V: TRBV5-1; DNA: TGCGCCAGCAGCTTGGTGCAGGGGTCCTACAATGAGCAGTTCTTC; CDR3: CASSLVQGSYNEQFF
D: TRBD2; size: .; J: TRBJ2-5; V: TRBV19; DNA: TGTGCCAGTAGTCGAGGGGGGACTAGGACAGAGACCCAGTACTTC; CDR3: CASSRGGTRTETQYF
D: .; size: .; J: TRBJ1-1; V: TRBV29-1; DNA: TGCAGCTACGAGACTGAAGCTTTCTTT; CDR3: CSYETEAFF
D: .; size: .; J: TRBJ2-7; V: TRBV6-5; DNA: TGTGCCAGCAGCCGTGGGTTTGAATACGAGCAGTACTTC; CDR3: CASSRGFEYEQYF
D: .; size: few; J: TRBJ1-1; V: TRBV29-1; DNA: TGCAGCGCCGGAGGGGTCTGGACTGAAGCTTTCTTT; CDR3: CSAGGVWTEAFF
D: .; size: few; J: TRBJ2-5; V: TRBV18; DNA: TGTGCCAGCTCACCAGCGGGGAACCAAGAGACCCAGTACTTC; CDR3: CASSPAGNQETQYF
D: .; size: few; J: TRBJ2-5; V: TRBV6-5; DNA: TGTGCCAGCAGTGCAGGATCGAAGAATGGACAAGAGACCCAGTACTTC; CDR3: CASSAGSKNGQETQYF
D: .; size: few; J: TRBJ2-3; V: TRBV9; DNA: TGTGCCAGCAGCTACGCAGGGGGGGCTACAGATACGCAGTATTTT; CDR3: CASSYAGGATDTQYF
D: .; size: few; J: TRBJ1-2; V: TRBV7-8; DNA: TGTGCCAGCAGCTACACAGTTACCCTGTCTAACTATGGCTACACCTTC; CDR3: CASSYTVTLSNYGYTF
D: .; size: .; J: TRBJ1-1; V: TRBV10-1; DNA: TGCGCCAGCAGTGACGGGGGAAACACTGAAGCTTTCTTT; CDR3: CASSDGGNTEAFF
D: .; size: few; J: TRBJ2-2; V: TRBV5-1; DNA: TGCGCCAGCAGCGAGCTTACCGGGGAGCTGTTTTTT; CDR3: CASSELTGELFF
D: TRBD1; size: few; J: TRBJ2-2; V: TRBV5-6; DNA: TGTGCCAGCAGCGGAGACAGGGGGTACACCGGGGAGCTGTTTTTT; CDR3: CASSGDRGYTGELFF
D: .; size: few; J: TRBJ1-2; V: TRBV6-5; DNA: TGTGCCAGCAGTAGGGTTTCGGACTATGGCTACACCTTC; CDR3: CASSRVSDYGYTF
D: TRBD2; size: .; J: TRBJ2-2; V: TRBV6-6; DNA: TGTGCCAGCAGTTACAGAGCGGGGGACACCGGGGAGCTGTTTTTT; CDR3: CASSYRAGDTGELFF
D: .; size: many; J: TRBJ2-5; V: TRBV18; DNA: TGTGCCAGCTCTCTAGACCGTGAGGAGACCCAGTACTTC; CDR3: CASSLDREETQYF
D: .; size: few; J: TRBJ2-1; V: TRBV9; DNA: TGTGCCAGCAGCGCCTTTGGACATTCAAATGAGCAGTTCTTC; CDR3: CASSAFGHSNEQFF
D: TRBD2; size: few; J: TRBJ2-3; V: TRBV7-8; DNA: TGTGCCAGCAGCTTTTGGTTGGGAGACCCCGGGCGGGAGCACACAGATACGCAGTATTTT; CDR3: CASSFWLGDPGREHTDTQYF
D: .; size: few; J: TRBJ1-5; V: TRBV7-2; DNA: TGTGCCAGCAGCGCGCAAGGTGGCACGGGTGTTCAGCCCCAGCATTTT; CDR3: CASSAQGGTGVQPQHF
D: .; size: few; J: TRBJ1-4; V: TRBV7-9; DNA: TGTGCCAGCAGCGGCGTGGCTGCCTCTATTAATGAAAAACTGTTTTTT; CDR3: CASSGVAASINEKLFF
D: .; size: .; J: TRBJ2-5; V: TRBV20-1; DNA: TGCAGTGCTAGGACTACTCAAGAGACCCAGTACTTC; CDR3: CSARTTQETQYF
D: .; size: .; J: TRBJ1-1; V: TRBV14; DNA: TGTGCCAGCAGCCAAGATGTCAGGGCGAGTGGAGCTTTCTTT; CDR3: CASSQDVRASGAFF
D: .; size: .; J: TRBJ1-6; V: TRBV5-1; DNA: TGCGCCAGCAGCTTGGAAGGACCACTTTATAATTCACCCCTCCACTTT; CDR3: CASSLEGPLYNSPLHF
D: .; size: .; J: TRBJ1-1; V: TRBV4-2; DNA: TGTGCCAGCAGCCAAGATCATGCGGGTTTGGCTGAAGCTTTCTTT; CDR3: CASSQDHAGLAEAFF
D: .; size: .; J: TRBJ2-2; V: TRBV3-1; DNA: TGTGCCAGCAGCCAAGTGTCGGGGGCCGGGGAGCTGTTTTTT; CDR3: CASSQVSGAGELFF
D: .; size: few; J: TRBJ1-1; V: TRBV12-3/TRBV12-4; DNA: TGTGCCAGCAGGGAAGGCCTTACTGAAGCTTTCTTT; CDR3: CASREGLTEAFF
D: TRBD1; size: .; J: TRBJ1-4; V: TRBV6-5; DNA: TGTGCCAGCCGCCGATTAAGACAGGGCGGGAGTAATGAAAAACTGTTTTTT; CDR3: CASRRLRQGGSNEKLFF
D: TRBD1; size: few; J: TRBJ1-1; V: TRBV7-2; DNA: TGTGCCAGCAGCTCCCAAACCCGGGACAGAACTTTCTTT; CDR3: CASSSQTRDRTFF
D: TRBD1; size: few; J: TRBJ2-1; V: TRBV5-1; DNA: TGCGCCAGCAGCTCGAGACAGGGGCGGGGTAATGAGCAGTTCTTC; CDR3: CASSSRQGRGNEQFF
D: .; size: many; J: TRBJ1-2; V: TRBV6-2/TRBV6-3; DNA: TGTGCCAGCAGTTCCGTCCTGAAAGACAGGCTCTATGGCTACACCTTC; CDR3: CASSSVLKDRLYGYTF
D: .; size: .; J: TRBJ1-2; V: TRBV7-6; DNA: TGTGCCGTTCATCGGGCAGGGAATACAAGCCTGACCCCTCGGGTATCTAACTATGGCTACACCTTC; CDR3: CAVHRAGNTSLTPRVSNYGYTF
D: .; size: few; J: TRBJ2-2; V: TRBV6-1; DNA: TGTGCCAGCAGTGAAATAGGGGGTGCCGGGGAGCTGTTTTTT; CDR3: CASSEIGGAGELFF
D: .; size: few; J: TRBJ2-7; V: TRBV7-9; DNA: TGTGCCAGCAGCCTTAAGTTGTACGAGCAGTACTTC; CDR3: CASSLKLYEQYF
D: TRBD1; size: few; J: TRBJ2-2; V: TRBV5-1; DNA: TGCGCCAGCAGCGGTGGACAGGCGCGCGGGGAGCTGTTTTTT; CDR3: CASSGGQARGELFF
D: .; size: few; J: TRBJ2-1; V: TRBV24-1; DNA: TGTGCCACCAGTGAACCCTTATACAATGAGCAGTTCTTC; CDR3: CATSEPLYNEQFF